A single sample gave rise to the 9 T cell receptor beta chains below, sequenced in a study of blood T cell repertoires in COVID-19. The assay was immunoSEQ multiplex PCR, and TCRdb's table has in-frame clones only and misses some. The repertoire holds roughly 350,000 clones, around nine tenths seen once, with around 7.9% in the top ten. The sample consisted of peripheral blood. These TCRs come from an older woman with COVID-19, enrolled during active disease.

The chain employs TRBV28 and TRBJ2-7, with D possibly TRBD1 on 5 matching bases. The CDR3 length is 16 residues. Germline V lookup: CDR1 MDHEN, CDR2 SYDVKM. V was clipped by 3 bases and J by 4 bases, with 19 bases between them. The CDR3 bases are TGTGCCAGCAGTTTGGAAGGGGCGCAGGGATTATACGAGCAGTACTTC. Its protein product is CASSLEGAQGLYEQYF.

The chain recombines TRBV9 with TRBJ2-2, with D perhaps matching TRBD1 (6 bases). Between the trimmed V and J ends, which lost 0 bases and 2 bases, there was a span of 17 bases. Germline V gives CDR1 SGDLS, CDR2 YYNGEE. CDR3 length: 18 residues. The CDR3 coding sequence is TGTGCCAGCAGCGTAGTCTTAACCGGGACACCCAACACCGGGGAGCTGTTTTTT. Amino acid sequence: CASSVVLTGTPNTGELFF.

CDR3 sequence reads: CASSQDGRDGQPQHF. The CDR3 DNA reads as TGTGCCAGCAGCCAAGACGGGAGGGACGGACAGCCCCAGCATTTT. The chain combines TRBV5-5 with TRBJ1-5, with a tentative D call TRBD1 (5 bases). Germline V gene data show CDR1 as SGHKS and CDR2 as YYEKEE (reference sequence). CDR3 size: 15 residues. Trimming shortened V by 4 bases and J by 7 bases, and 18 bases separated the two germline ends.

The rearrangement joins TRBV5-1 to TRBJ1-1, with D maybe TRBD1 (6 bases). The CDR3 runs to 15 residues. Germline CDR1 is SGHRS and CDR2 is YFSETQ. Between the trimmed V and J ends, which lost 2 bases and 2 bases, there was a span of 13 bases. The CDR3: CASSFSGTSNTEAFF. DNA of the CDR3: TGCGCCAGCAGCTTCTCCGGGACATCCAACACTGAAGCTTTCTTT.

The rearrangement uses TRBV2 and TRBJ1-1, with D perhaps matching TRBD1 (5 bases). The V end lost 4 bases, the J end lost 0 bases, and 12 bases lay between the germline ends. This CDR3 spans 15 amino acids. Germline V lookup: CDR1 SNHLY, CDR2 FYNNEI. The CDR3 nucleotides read TGTGCCAGCAGTGTCGACAGTTTAATGAACACTGAAGCTTTCTTT. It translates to CASSVDSLMNTEAFF.

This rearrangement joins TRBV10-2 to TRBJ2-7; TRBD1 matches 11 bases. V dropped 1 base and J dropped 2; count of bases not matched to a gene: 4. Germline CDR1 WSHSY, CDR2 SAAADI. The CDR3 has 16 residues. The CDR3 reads CASSELGQGGTYEQYF. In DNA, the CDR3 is TGCGCCAGCAGTGAGTTGGGACAGGGGGGTACCTACGAGCAGTACTTC.

CDR3 region: CASSPTGVNIQYF. CDR3 in DNA: TGTGCCAGCAGCCCCACGGGGGTAAACATTCAGTACTTC. The chain uses TRBV13 and TRBJ2-4; TRBD2 is a possible D gene (6 bases). V was trimmed by 5 bases and J by 6 bases, leaving 11 bases between them. Looked up from germline, CDR1 is PRHDT and CDR2 is FYEKMQ (reference sequence). The CDR3 spans 13 residues.

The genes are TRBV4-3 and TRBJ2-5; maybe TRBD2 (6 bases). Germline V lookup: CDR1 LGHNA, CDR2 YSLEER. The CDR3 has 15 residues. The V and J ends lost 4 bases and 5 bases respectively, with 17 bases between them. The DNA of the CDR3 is TGCGCCAGCAGCCCTGGGACTCGACCAGCGGAGACCCAGTACTTC. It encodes CASSPGTRPAETQYF.

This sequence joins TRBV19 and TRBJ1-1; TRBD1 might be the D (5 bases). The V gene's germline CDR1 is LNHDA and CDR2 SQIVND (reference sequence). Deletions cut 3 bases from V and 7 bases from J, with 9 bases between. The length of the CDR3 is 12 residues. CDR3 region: CASSIGGGEAFF. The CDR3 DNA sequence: TGTGCCAGTAGTATTGGGGGGGGTGAAGCTTTCTTT.